This TCR beta chain was sequenced during a study of shared clonotypes between healthy human individuals. Study-wide context: Plates per donor: three CD4 naive, three CD4 memory, two CD8 naive, one CD8 memory.

TCRdb's table, derived via immunoSEQ multiplex PCR, lists solely in-frame clones and lacks some. Here the sample spans a few million clones, roughly nine tenths being singletons. V lost 3 bases to trimming and J lost 0 bases, with 9 bases between them. This CDR3 has 14 residues. Germline CDR1 reads LNHDA; CDR2 reads SQIVND (reference sequence). The receptor was isolated from a man aged 18 to 35 in good health. The sample consisted of naive CD4+ T cells sorted from blood. Regarding subset: CD45RA+ positively selected. The chain joins TRBV19 to TRBJ2-7; D gene uncertain. The CDR3 DNA is TGTGCCAGTAGTATTTCCATACTCTCCTACGAGCAGTACTTC. Its protein product is CASSISILSYEQYF.